This T cell receptor beta chain was profiled in a study of T cell repertoires in cytomegalovirus infection. Study-wide background: Public signatures in TCR beta pointed to CMV infection and matching HLA type. Points from the study as a whole: In two of eight donors, the top clonotype was HLA-C-restricted CMV-specific.

Via MiXCR, TCRdb re-called the reads, giving one row per CDR3 protein. The table has 680,000 or so distinct CDR3 sequences, less than 40% seen once. This clonotype was counted only a few times. The antigen is undetermined. Source material: PBMCs. This receptor was obtained from a human donor in good health (CMV status not recorded). Some clones in this sample may be carry-over from other donors' samples.

The CDR3 DNA reads TGTGCCAGCAGTTTAGTCGGGGTTGACTACACCTTC. This codes for CASSLVGVDYTF. The V and J genes are TRBV12-3 or TRBV12-4 and TRBJ1-2; D is unresolved. The V end lost 1 base, the J end lost 10 bases, and 10 bases lay between the germline ends. The CDR3 sequence is 12 residues long.